The source of this T cell receptor (beta chain) is a study of blood T cell repertoires in COVID-19. About the research overall: Sources were T cells, B-cell-depleted T cells, or PBMCs; the material itself was cDNA or gDNA.

Original data processing: How many nucleated cells were present was estimated from reference gene primer amplification. Assay used: immunoSEQ multiplex PCR; TCRdb lists only in-frame clones, some missing. Clone size and V and J calls were adopted from that table, with D and trimming inferred from the DNA. The sample lists around 64,000 clones; 65% to 90% were seen once. The V segment lost 7 bases and the J segment 3 bases; nucleotides outside the gene matches: 6. The length of the CDR3 is 14 residues. Germline CDR1 reads SGHRS; CDR2 reads YFSETQ. V usage is TRBV5-1 and J usage is TRBJ2-2, with TRBD1 matching 7 bases. Sequencing used peripheral blood. This sequence originates from a man aged 45-60 years with active COVID-19. CDR3 coding DNA: TGCGCCAGCCAAACAGGGGTGGACACCGGGGAGCTGTTTTTT. Its translation is CASQTGVDTGELFF.